A selection of T cell receptor beta chains follows, all from one sample in a study of CD8 T cells in Susac syndrome. TCRdb itself ran the immunoSEQ multiplex PCR reads through MiXCR, one entry per CDR3 protein. The sample holds about 140,000 distinct CDR3 sequences, 95% seen once. The material sequenced was CD4+ T cells from PBMCs. The source of these receptors is a human donor with Susac syndrome. Both conserved end residues are part of each CDR3. The order of the fields is V gene, J gene, D gene, clone size, CDR3 DNA, CDR3 protein. The D gene is left open where the match is weak. The size of a clone is reported for some rows only, either as once, few or many, or as a class for expanded clones.

TRBV7-2	TRBJ2-1	NA	NA	TGTGCCAGCAGCAATCAGGTCTACAATGAGCAGTTCTTC	CASSNQVYNEQFF
TRBV9	TRBJ2-7	TRBD1	NA	TGTGCCAGCAGCGTCAACAGGGGTGGAATGGAAGAGCAGTACTTC	CASSVNRGGMEEQYF
TRBV20-1	TRBJ2-7	NA	NA	TGCAGTGCTGCAAGTACGGGCTACGAGCAGTACTTC	CSAASTGYEQYF
TRBV27	TRBJ1-5	NA	NA	TGTGCCAGCAGCCTGGGATTAAGCAATCAGCCCCAGCATTTT	CASSLGLSNQPQHF
TRBV5-4	TRBJ1-1	NA	NA	TGTGCCAGCTCGGACGGCACTGAAGCTTTCTTT	CASSDGTEAFF
TRBV7-8	TRBJ1-6	NA	NA	TGTGCCAGCAGCATCATGACAGGCCTCTTTAATTCACCCCTCCACTTT	CASSIMTGLFNSPLHF
TRBV7-2	TRBJ1-2	NA	NA	TGTGCCAGCAGCCCCCGTCCCGGGACACCCTCGGATGGCTACACCTTC	CASSPRPGTPSDGYTF
TRBV5-6	TRBJ2-3	TRBD1	NA	TGTGCCAGCAGCCGTGAACAGGGGGCATGGGATACGCAGTATTTT	CASSREQGAWDTQYF
TRBV3-1	TRBJ2-7	NA	NA	TGTGCCAGCAGCCAAGTAGGCATAGGGTACGAGCAGTACTTC	CASSQVGIGYEQYF
TRBV20-1	TRBJ2-3	TRBD2	NA	TGCAGTGCTCGATCAGTTCGGGGGGGCCATTCAGTCGGCACAGATACGCAGTATTTT	CSARSVRGGHSVGTDTQYF
TRBV20-1	TRBJ2-5	NA	NA	TGCAGTGCTAGAGGGACAGTTAATGGAGGGGAGACCCAGTACTTC	CSARGTVNGGETQYF
TRBV29-1	TRBJ1-1	NA	NA	TGCAGCGTTGACCGGGGAGCTAACACTGAAGCTTTCTTT	CSVDRGANTEAFF
TRBV2	TRBJ2-7	TRBD1	NA	TGTGCCAGCAGGGGGATCGGGACAGGGACCTACGAGCAGTACTTC	CASRGIGTGTYEQYF
TRBV29-1	TRBJ1-2	NA	NA	TGCAGCGTTCACAGTTTCGGGAGTAACTATGGCTACACCTTC	CSVHSFGSNYGYTF
TRBV3-1	TRBJ2-1	TRBD2	NA	TGTGCCAGCAGCCAAGCGGCGGGAGGGCACTACAATGAGCAGTTCTTC	CASSQAAGGHYNEQFF
TRBV7-2	TRBJ1-1	NA	once	TGTGCCAGCAGCTTAGTACATCTGAACACTGAAGCTTTCTTT	CASSLVHLNTEAFF
TRBV4-2	TRBJ1-4	TRBD1	NA	TGTGCCAGCAGCCAAGTGGGACAGACAGAACTGTTTTTT	CASSQVGQTELFF
TRBV29-1	TRBJ2-1	TRBD2	NA	TGCAGCGTGGGGACTAGCGGGATGTGGGGGTACAATGAGCAGTTCTTC	CSVGTSGMWGYNEQFF
TRBV29-1	TRBJ1-2	NA	NA	TGCAGCGTTGAAGATTTGGCGAATGGCTACACCTTC	CSVEDLANGYTF
TRBV7-9	TRBJ2-7	NA	few	TGTGCCAGCAGCTCCCTTGGAACCTACGAGCAGTACTTC	CASSSLGTYEQYF
TRBV18	TRBJ1-1	NA	few	TGTGCCAGCTCCGGGGACACTGAAGCTTTCTTT	CASSGDTEAFF
TRBV20-1	TRBJ1-5	NA	NA	TGCAGTGCTAGTCTTACGTTGGGGTGGAATCAGCCCCAGCATTTT	CSASLTLGWNQPQHF
TRBV29-1	TRBJ2-5	TRBD1	NA	TGCAGCGCGAGGGACAGGGGCCCCCAAGAGACCCAGTACTTC	CSARDRGPQETQYF
TRBV19	TRBJ1-5	TRBD1	NA	TGTGCCAGTAGTATCGGGACAGAGAATCAGCCCCAGCATTTT	CASSIGTENQPQHF
TRBV6-5	TRBJ2-5	TRBD1	NA	TGTGCCAGCAGTGACGGACAGGGGGCGGGCGAGACCCAGTACTTC	CASSDGQGAGETQYF
TRBV23-1	TRBJ1-5	NA	once	TGCGCCAGCAGTAAGCTACATCAGCCCCAGCATTTT	CASSKLHQPQHF
TRBV27	TRBJ1-1	TRBD1	once	TGTGCCCGGACAGGGATGAACACTGAAGCTTTCTTT	CARTGMNTEAFF
TRBV7-6	TRBJ2-1	NA	NA	TGTGCCAGCAGCCCGGGACAGACAGCTCGGGGGACCTACAATGAGCAGTTCTTC	CASSPGQTARGTYNEQFF
TRBV3-1	TRBJ2-5	TRBD2	NA	TGTGCCAGCACAAGATCTTTCGCTAGCGGGGGAAGGGAGACCCAGTACTTC	CASTRSFASGGRETQYF
TRBV29-1	TRBJ1-1	NA	NA	TGCAGCGTTTTAAGAGAAGTGAACACTGAAGCTTTCTTT	CSVLREVNTEAFF
TRBV28	TRBJ2-3	NA	once	TGTGCCAGCAGATCCTCAGGGGTGCGCACAGATACGCAGTATTTT	CASRSSGVRTDTQYF
TRBV9	TRBJ1-6	NA	NA	TGTGCCAGCAGCTCCAGTCGCTCACCCCTCCACTTT	CASSSSRSPLHF
TRBV20-1	TRBJ1-1	NA	NA	TGCAGTGCTGAACAGGGACGGGGAGTGAGGACTGAAGCTTTCTTT	CSAEQGRGVRTEAFF
TRBV20-1	TRBJ2-7	TRBD2	NA	TGCAGTGCTAGAGATTGGCCAGCGGGGAAAACCTACGAGCAGTACTTC	CSARDWPAGKTYEQYF
TRBV2	TRBJ1-2	TRBD1	once	TGTGCCAGCAGTGGGACAGGCGAAGGAGGAGGCTATGGCTACACCTTC	CASSGTGEGGGYGYTF
TRBV6-5	TRBJ1-2	TRBD1	NA	TGTGCCAGCCGGGGACAGGGGGCGAGTAGTGGCTACACCTTC	CASRGQGASSGYTF
TRBV30	TRBJ1-4	TRBD1	NA	TGTGCCTGGACCACCCAAACAGGGGGAACTAATGAAAAACTGTTTTTT	CAWTTQTGGTNEKLFF
TRBV5-6	TRBJ2-6	TRBD1	NA	TGTGCCAGCAGCTTTGGACAGGGGGCGCGCGGGGCCAACGTCCTGACTTTC	CASSFGQGARGANVLTF
TRBV28	TRBJ1-1	NA	NA	TGTGCCAGCAGTTTCTCGTCGGCGGTTCGCGAAGCTTTCTTT	CASSFSSAVREAFF
TRBV12-3/TRBV12-4	TRBJ2-7	NA	NA	TGTGCCAGCACCTCATCCCGCTACGAGCAGTACTTC	CASTSSRYEQYF
TRBV28	TRBJ2-7	NA	NA	TGTGCCAGCAGTCCCCTTGGCGTTGGCGAGCAGTACTTC	CASSPLGVGEQYF
TRBV9	TRBJ1-2	NA	NA	TGTGCCAGCAGCACCAACACCAGGCCGAGCGGCTATGGCTACACCTTC	CASSTNTRPSGYGYTF
TRBV12-3/TRBV12-4	TRBJ2-7	NA	NA	TGTGCCAGCAGTTTGTTTGATAGGGGCTACGAGCAGTACTTC	CASSLFDRGYEQYF
TRBV5-1	TRBJ1-2	NA	NA	TGCGCCAGCAGCTTGGTTTCAGGAGATTATGGCTACACCTTC	CASSLVSGDYGYTF
TRBV29-1	TRBJ1-1	TRBD1	NA	TGCAGCGTGGGGGACAGGCCCCTAAGGGCTTTCTTT	CSVGDRPLRAFF
TRBV28	TRBJ1-5	TRBD1	NA	TGTGCCAGCAGTTTACTCGGGACAGGTTCGAGCAATCAGCCCCAGCATTTT	CASSLLGTGSSNQPQHF
TRBV25-1	TRBJ1-1	NA	NA	TGTGCCAGCAGTGGAATCAAACAGGGAATGCGAGAAGCTTTCTTT	CASSGIKQGMREAFF
TRBV6-5	TRBJ1-1	NA	NA	TGTGCCAGCAGTTACGATCGGGTGAACACTGAAGCTTTCTTT	CASSYDRVNTEAFF